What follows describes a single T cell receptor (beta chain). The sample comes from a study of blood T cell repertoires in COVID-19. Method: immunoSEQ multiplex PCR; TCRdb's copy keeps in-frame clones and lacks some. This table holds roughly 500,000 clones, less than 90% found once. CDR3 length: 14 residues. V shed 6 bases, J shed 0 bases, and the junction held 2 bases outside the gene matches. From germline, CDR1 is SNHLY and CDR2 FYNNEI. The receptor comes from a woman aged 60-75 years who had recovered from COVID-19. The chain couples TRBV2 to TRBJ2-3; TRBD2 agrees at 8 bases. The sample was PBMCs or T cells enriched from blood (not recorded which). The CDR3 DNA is TGTGCCAGCAGGGGACTAGTGAGCACAGATACGCAGTATTTT. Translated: CASRGLVSTDTQYF.